This TCR beta chain originates from a study of T cells and Merkel cell carcinoma outcomes. Study-level results: Reportedly, T-cell repertoire with density predicts Merkel cell carcinoma outcomes.

V was clipped by 5 bases and J by 1 base, with 12 bases between them. Germline-derived CDR1 and CDR2 are SEHNR and FQNEAQ (reference sequence). The length of the CDR3 is 14 residues. Data came from immunoSEQ multiplex PCR; TCRdb stores just in-frame clones and leaves some out. The sample has just over 15,000 clones; 87% are singletons. With regard to this clone: The antigen remains unidentified.

The sequence came from a human donor with Merkel cell carcinoma. The chain has TRBV7-9 and TRBJ2-7; D gene uncertain. Sample: tumor tissue from Merkel cell carcinoma. CDR3 sequence: CASSDDEMSYEQYF. The DNA of the CDR3 is TGTGCCAGCAGCGACGATGAGATGTCCTACGAGCAGTACTTC.